A single sample gave rise to the 31 T cell receptor beta chains below, sequenced in a study of blood T cell repertoires in COVID-19. Produced via immunoSEQ multiplex PCR; TCRdb's table is partial and in-frame only. The sample has around 70,000 clones, around 90% seen once; the top ten hold 29%. The source material was peripheral blood. These receptors were obtained from a woman of 80 years or more with active or convalescent COVID-19.

The chain carries TRBV7-8 and TRBJ2-2; 7 bases match TRBD2. V shed 0 bases, J shed 7 bases, and the junction held 8 bases outside the gene matches. This CDR3 comprises 16 residues. CDR1 and CDR2 (germline): SGHVS, FQNEAQ. The CDR3 is CASSLAYGGSGGELFF. The CDR3 DNA sequence: TGTGCCAGCAGCTTAGCGTACGGGGGGAGTGGCGGGGAGCTGTTTTTT. The entire variable domain, with the rest obtained from reference TRBV7-8 and TRBJ2-2, is as follows: GAGVSQSPRYKVAKRGQDVALRCDPISGHVSLFWYQQALGQGPEFLTYFQNEAQLDKSGLPSDRFFAERPEGSVSTLKIQRTQQEDSAVYLCASSLAYGGSGGELFFGEGSRLTVL.

This clone was detected once. V is TRBV6-5 and J is TRBJ2-7, with TRBD1 matching 8 bases. The germline V gene has CDR1 MNHEY and CDR2 SVGAGI. Trimming took 9 bases from V and 4 from J; bases not matched to a gene: 11. The CDR3 extends over 14 amino acids. CDR3 coding DNA: TGTGCCAGTCAGACTGACAGGGGTGGGTACGAGCAGTACTTC. It codes for CASQTDRGGYEQYF.

J is TRBJ1-2 and V is TRBV3-1 (or the pseudogene TRBV3-2); D is ambiguous. This CDR3 is built from 14 residues. Per germline, CDR1 LGHDT and CDR2 YNNKEL (reference sequence). Trimming removed 1 base from V and 8 bases from J, with 14 bases in between. The CDR3 spells CASSQGRSFSGYTF. DNA for the CDR3: TGTGCCAGCAGCCAAGGGAGGAGCTTCTCGGGCTACACCTTC.

This chain uses TRBV5-5 with TRBJ1-2; the D gene is possibly TRBD1 (6 bases). The CDR3 is 13 amino acids. Germline CDR1 is SGHKS and CDR2 is YYEKEE (reference sequence). Trimming removed 3 bases at V and 4 bases at J, with 10 bases between. The CDR3 here is CASSSHRAYGYTF. In nucleotides, the CDR3 is TGTGCCAGCAGCTCCCACAGGGCCTATGGCTACACCTTC. Together with reference TRBV5-5 and TRBJ1-2, the CDR3 gives the full variable domain: DAGVTQSPTHLIKTRGQQVTLRCSPISGHKSVSWYQQVLGQGPQFIFQYYEKEERGRGNFPDRFSARQFPNYSSELNVNALLLGDSALYLCASSSHRAYGYTFGSGTRLTVV.

The chain joins TRBV5-1 to TRBJ1-1; a possible D gene is TRBD1 (6 bases). V dropped 0 bases and J dropped 4 bases, with 10 bases sitting between them. This CDR3 is 14 amino acids long. The V gene's germline CDR1 is SGHRS and CDR2 YFSETQ. The DNA of the CDR3 is TGCGCCAGCAGCTTGGATAGGGGGTTCACTGAAGCTTTCTTT. Its protein is CASSLDRGFTEAFF.

This clone has only a few counts. The CDR3 DNA follows: TGTGCCTGGACCGAAGGGGGGGGCTCTGGAAACACCATATATTTT. Its protein is CAWTEGGGSGNTIYF. This rearrangement joins TRBV30 to TRBJ1-3; tentative D call: TRBD1 (6 bases). Looked up from germline, CDR1 is GTSNPN and CDR2 is SVGIG (reference sequence). The CDR3 contains 15 residues. Trimming took off 4 bases at V and 0 bases at J, with 13 bases between the two ends.

The gene calls are TRBV20-1 and TRBJ2-2; D ambiguous. Germline V gene lookup returns CDR1 DFQATT and CDR2 SNEGSKA (reference sequence). V was cut by 3 bases and J by 6 bases, with 11 bases left in between. This CDR3 has 13 amino acids. The CDR3 DNA reads as TGCAGTGCTAGTAGGAGAGGTTCCGGGGAGCTGTTTTTT. Translation gives CSASRRGSGELFF.

V is TRBV7-9 and J is TRBJ2-7; 10 bases are a match to TRBD1. The germline CDR1 and CDR2 sequences are SEHNR and FQNEAQ (reference sequence). The ends lost 10 bases at V and 3 bases at J; junction bases unmatched: 6. The CDR3 totals 13 residues. CDR3 region: CATGTGEVYEQYF. The CDR3, as DNA: TGTGCCACCGGGACAGGGGAGGTCTACGAGCAGTACTTC.

The CDR3 spells CASSLMRGLLETQYF. The CDR3 nucleotides are TGTGCCAGCAGCTTAATGAGGGGACTCCTAGAGACCCAGTACTTC. The chain links TRBV11-2 to TRBJ2-5; a possible D gene is TRBD2 (6 bases). V lost 2 bases and J lost 4, with 14 bases in between. The CDR3 is 15 amino acids. Looked up from germline, CDR1 is SGHAT and CDR2 is FQNNGV.

This clone was counted only a few times. V and J are TRBV19 and TRBJ1-2; maybe TRBD1 (5 bases). Germline CDR1 and CDR2: LNHDA and SQIVND (reference sequence). This CDR3 is 13 amino acids long. Trimming stripped 7 bases from V and 2 bases from J, with 11 bases between. The CDR3 DNA sequence: TGTGCCAGTAATCGGGGGAAAAACTATGGCTACACCTTC. It codes for CASNRGKNYGYTF.

J is TRBJ1-3 and V is TRBV7-3, with D possibly TRBD1 on 6 matching bases. From germline, CDR1 is SGHTA and CDR2 FQGTGA. The V and J ends lost 0 bases and 0 bases respectively, with 9 bases between them. The length of the CDR3 is 16 residues. The CDR3 region has the DNA TGTGCCAGCAGCTTAACTGGGACATCCTCTGGAAACACCATATATTTT. Residues: CASSLTGTSSGNTIYF.

V gene TRBV7-9 combines with J gene TRBJ2-7, with 10 bases aligning to TRBD1. CDR1 SEHNR and CDR2 FQNEAQ come from the germline V gene (reference sequence). There are 14 residues in the CDR3. V shed 1 base, J shed 7 bases, and the junction held 4 bases outside the gene matches. The CDR3 loop is CASSLGTGGWEQYF. The CDR3 DNA follows: TGTGCCAGCAGCTTAGGGACAGGGGGTTGGGAGCAGTACTTC.

This clone showed up just a few times. The chain recombines TRBV12-3 or TRBV12-4 with TRBJ1-1, with D tentatively TRBD1 (5 bases). The CDR3 consists of 13 residues. Trimming took off 8 bases at V and 1 base at J, with 11 bases between the two ends. As DNA, the CDR3 is TGTGCCAGCGGAATACAGGCGAACACTGAAGCTTTCTTT. Translation: CASGIQANTEAFF.

The chain has TRBV4-1 and TRBJ2-3, with D perhaps matching TRBD2 (5 bases). V was trimmed by 1 base and J by 6 bases, leaving 8 bases between them. Germline CDR1 MGHRA, CDR2 YSYEKL. This CDR3 has 13 amino acids. CDR3 amino acids: CASSQGGRDTQYF. The CDR3 coding sequence is TGCGCCAGCAGCCAAGGAGGGCGGGATACGCAGTATTTT.

This chain joins TRBV5-6 and TRBJ1-2; D gene uncertain. The CDR3 is 11 residues long. Germline V gene sequence: CDR1 SGHDT, CDR2 YYEEEE. V lost 1 base, J lost 8 bases, and 6 bases lay in between. Here the CDR3 DNA reads TGTGCCAGCAGCTTGTTGGCCGGCTACACCTTC. Its protein is CASSLLAGYTF.

J is TRBJ1-1 and V is TRBV19; tentative D call: TRBD1 (6 bases). The CDR3 contains 17 residues. Per germline, CDR1 LNHDA and CDR2 SQIVND (reference sequence). The V and J ends lost 3 bases and 0 bases respectively, with 17 bases between them. Here the CDR3 reads CASSMGWGGTMNTEAFF. For the CDR3, the DNA is TGTGCCAGTAGTATGGGATGGGGGGGCACCATGAACACTGAAGCTTTCTTT.

The chain couples TRBV27 to TRBJ1-1, with unresolved D. Trimming pared 1 base from V and 2 bases from J, leaving 8 bases between. The CDR3 runs to 14 residues. The germline V gene has CDR1 MNHEY and CDR2 SMNVEV (reference sequence). The CDR3 is CASSLFGGNTEAFF. The DNA for the CDR3 is TGTGCCAGCAGTTTATTCGGCGGCAACACTGAAGCTTTCTTT.

This clone was detected only once. The chain employs TRBV11-2 and TRBJ1-6; D perhaps matches TRBD1 (6 bases). Germline V gives CDR1 SGHAT, CDR2 FQNNGV. The CDR3 extends over 18 amino acids. Trimming shortened V by 0 bases and J by 0 bases, and 12 bases separated the two germline ends. CDR3: CASSLEGATNSYNSPLHF. The CDR3 bases are TGTGCCAGCAGCTTAGAGGGGGCAACAAACTCCTATAATTCACCCCTCCACTTT. The entire variable domain, with the rest obtained from reference TRBV11-2 and TRBJ1-6, is as follows: EAGVAQSPRYKIIEKRQSVAFWCNPISGHATLYWYQQILGQGPKLLIQFQNNGVVDDSQLPKDRFSAERLKGVDSTLKIQPAKLEDSAVYLCASSLEGATNSYNSPLHFGNGTRLTVT.

CDR3 DNA: TGTGCCAGCAGCTCGCTAGCGGGGGGACTCAATGAGCAGTTCTTC. Translation gives CASSSLAGGLNEQFF. The V call is TRBV7-3, the J call TRBJ2-1; 11 nucleotides agree with TRBD2. The CDR3 runs to 15 residues. V lost 4 bases, J lost 6 bases, and 5 bases stayed unmatched. Germline V gene lookup returns CDR1 SGHTA and CDR2 FQGTGA.

The chain combines TRBV19 with TRBJ2-3, with 11 bases matching TRBD2. Germline V gene sequence: CDR1 LNHDA, CDR2 SQIVND (reference sequence). Germline trimming cut 3 bases from V and 3 bases from J; bases unmatched to any gene: 5. There are 16 residues in the CDR3. As DNA, the CDR3 is TGTGCCAGTAGTATTCGCAGGACTAGCGGGACAGATACGCAGTATTTT. Translation: CASSIRRTSGTDTQYF.

The chain employs TRBV5-1 and TRBJ2-5; tentatively, D is TRBD2 (6 bases). Germline-derived CDR1 and CDR2 are SGHRS and YFSETQ. V dropped 5 bases and J dropped 2 bases, with 13 bases sitting between them. This CDR3 spans 14 amino acids. CDR3 bases: TGCGCCAGCAGACCTGTGGGGGGTCAAGAGACCCAGTACTTC. Translating gives CASRPVGGQETQYF.

The V and J genes are TRBV4-1 and TRBJ1-1, with D hard to call. The V gene lost 3 bases and the J gene lost 5 bases, with 4 bases spanning the gap. Germline values: CDR1 MGHRA, CDR2 YSYEKL. The CDR3 length is 11 residues. The CDR3 loop reads CASSHLTEAFF. CDR3 nucleotides: TGCGCCAGCAGCCATTTAACTGAAGCTTTCTTT.

The chain employs TRBV6-5 and TRBJ1-6; D is possibly TRBD1 (5 bases). Looked up from germline, CDR1 is MNHEY and CDR2 is SVGAGI. The V end was cut by 2 bases, the J end by 8 bases, with 13 bases between. CDR3 length equals 15 residues. The CDR3: CASSYVAGGDSPLHF. The DNA of the CDR3 is TGTGCCAGCAGTTACGTCGCCGGGGGGGATTCACCCCTCCACTTT.

V and J are TRBV11-2 and TRBJ2-7, with D unresolved. Germline values: CDR1 SGHAT, CDR2 FQNNGV. The CDR3 covers 15 residues. V was pared by 2 bases and J by 1 base, with 12 bases between. This CDR3 is CASSLSLSPSYEQYF. The CDR3 DNA follows: TGTGCCAGCAGCTTAAGCCTAAGTCCTTCCTACGAGCAGTACTTC.

The CDR3 protein is CASSTKGSNTGELFF. CDR3 DNA sequence: TGTGCCAGCAGCACGAAGGGGTCGAACACCGGGGAGCTGTTTTTT. The chain links TRBV11-3 to TRBJ2-2; D is perhaps TRBD1 (5 bases). Trimming removed 5 bases at V and 0 bases at J, with 10 bases between. The CDR3 runs to 15 residues. Germline V CDR1 and CDR2: SGHNT, YENEEA.

This chain's CDR3 is CASTMGTGRETQYF. CDR3 DNA: TGTGCCAGCACCATGGGGACAGGGAGAGAGACCCAGTACTTC. The chain uses TRBV6-5 and TRBJ2-5, with 9 bases that match TRBD1. CDR3 size: 14 residues. CDR1 is MNHEY, CDR2 SVGAGI, per germline. J gave up 4 bases and V 7 bases, and 7 bases lay outside the gene matches.

This clone was seen only a few times. The chain carries TRBV20-1 and TRBJ2-5; TRBD2 is a possible D gene (7 bases). Trimming cost V 3 bases and J 1 base, with 18 bases left between them. This CDR3 region has 16 residues. CDR1 DFQATT and CDR2 SNEGSKA come from the germline V gene (reference sequence). The DNA for the CDR3 is TGCAGTGCTAGTAGGGGGGGGGCCGGTTCCCAAGAGACCCAGTACTTC. Translated, it gives CSASRGGAGSQETQYF.

V gene TRBV6-2 or TRBV6-3 combines with J gene TRBJ1-4; no definite D call. Trimming pared 5 bases from V and 3 bases from J, leaving 10 bases between. Germline V gene sequence: CDR1 MNHEY, CDR2 SVGEGT. CDR3 length: 14 residues. CDR3 residues: CASSRWAANEKLFF. CDR3 nucleotides: TGTGCCAGCAGTCGGTGGGCAGCTAATGAAAAACTGTTTTTT.

The chain links TRBV5-6 to TRBJ2-1; 7 positions agree with TRBD1. J lost 1 base, V lost 2 bases, and 3 bases had no gene match. CDR3 length: 15 amino acids. Germline lookup yields CDR1 SGHDT and CDR2 YYEEEE. The CDR3 nucleotides are TGTGCCAGCAGCTTATGGGACAGATCCTACAATGAGCAGTTCTTC. Residues: CASSLWDRSYNEQFF.

The chain couples TRBV19 to TRBJ1-3, with 7 bases fitting TRBD1. V lost 4 bases and J lost 5; bases outside the gene matches: 11. This CDR3 contains 16 residues. CDR1 and CDR2 (germline): LNHDA, SQIVND (reference sequence). The DNA of the CDR3 is TGTGCCAGTAGTAGTGGCCTGGGGACAGAACGAAACACCATATATTTT. It translates to CASSSGLGTERNTIYF.

The V gene is TRBV4-3, the J gene TRBJ2-1; 9 bases align to TRBD1. V trimming: 5 bases; J trimming: 8 bases; junction bases outside the gene matches: 16. The CDR3 loop spans 17 amino acids. Per the germline V gene, CDR1 is LGHNA and CDR2 is YSLEER. CDR3 sequence reads: CASSSVLPGQGVDEQFF. The CDR3 DNA sequence: TGCGCCAGCAGCTCAGTTCTTCCGGGACAGGGAGTAGATGAGCAGTTCTTC.